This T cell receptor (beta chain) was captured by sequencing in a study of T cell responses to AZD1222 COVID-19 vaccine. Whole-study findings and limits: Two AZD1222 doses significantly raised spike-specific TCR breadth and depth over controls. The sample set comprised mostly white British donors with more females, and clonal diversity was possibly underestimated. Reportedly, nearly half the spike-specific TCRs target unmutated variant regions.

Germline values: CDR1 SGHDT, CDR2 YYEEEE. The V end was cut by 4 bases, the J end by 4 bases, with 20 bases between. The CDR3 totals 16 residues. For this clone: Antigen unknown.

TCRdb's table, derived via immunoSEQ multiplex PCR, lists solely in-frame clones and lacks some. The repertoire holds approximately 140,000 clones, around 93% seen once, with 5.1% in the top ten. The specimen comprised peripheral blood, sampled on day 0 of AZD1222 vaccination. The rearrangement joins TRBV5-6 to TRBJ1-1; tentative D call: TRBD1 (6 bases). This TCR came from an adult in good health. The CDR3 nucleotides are TGTGCCAGCAGCAATACCCAGGGACACATGGGCACTGAAGCTTTCTTT. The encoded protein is CASSNTQGHMGTEAFF.